The 15 T cell receptor beta chains below come from one sample, sequenced in a study of blood T cell repertoires in COVID-19 (TCRdb year 2020). Library preparation employed the immunoSEQ multiplex PCR assay. Held by TCRdb, this immuneACCESS table contains in-frame sequences only and omits some clones. Under half of the omission traces to an unresolved V gene where checked; the cause of the rest is unknown. Here the sample has more than 200,000 clones; 80% to 90% occur a single time. In total, the top ten clones hold under 12% of the sample. The sequencing sample was made of peripheral blood. The receptors were sampled from a woman older than 75 with COVID-19, enrolled during active disease.

The chain is built from TRBV11-2 and TRBJ2-2; 7 bases are a match to TRBD2. The CDR3 sequence is 15 residues long. The germline CDR1 and CDR2 sequences are SGHAT and FQNNGV. Trimming at V came to 3 bases and at J to 4 bases, leaving 5 bases not matched to a gene. The CDR3, as DNA: TGTGCCAGCAGCTTTGGACTAGTGGGCACCGGGGAGCTGTTTTTT. It translates to CASSFGLVGTGELFF.

The CDR3 sequence: CASGNREDTQYF. The DNA for the CDR3 is TGTGCCAGCGGAAACAGGGAAGATACGCAGTATTTT. The rearrangement joins TRBV3-1 (or the pseudogene TRBV3-2) to TRBJ2-3; D is perhaps TRBD1 (6 bases). Trimming took off 8 bases at V and 5 bases at J, with 11 bases between the two ends. The V gene's germline CDR1 is LGHDT and CDR2 YNNKEL (reference sequence). The CDR3 spans 12 residues.

The chain is built from TRBV6-1 and TRBJ2-5, with 8 bases lining up with TRBD2. After removal of 2 bases from V and 6 bases from J, the junction contained 5 bases not matched to a gene. The length of the CDR3 is 14 residues. Germline V gene sequence: CDR1 MNHNS, CDR2 SASEGT. CDR3 residues: CASSESGGRKTQYF. The CDR3 DNA reads TGTGCCAGCAGTGAATCGGGGGGGCGAAAGACCCAGTACTTC.

This chain connects TRBV6-5 to TRBJ2-3, with 7 bases identical to TRBD1. Germline V gene data show CDR1 as MNHEY and CDR2 as SVGAGI. CDR3 size: 13 residues. J was trimmed by 3 bases and V by 6 bases; bases with no gene match: 3. CDR3 DNA: TGTGCCAGCAGATACAGGGGTACAGATACGCAGTATTTT. Amino acid sequence: CASRYRGTDTQYF.

The rearrangement joins TRBV25-1 to TRBJ2-5, with D possibly TRBD1 on 6 matching bases. V was shortened by 4 bases and J by 2 bases, with 14 bases between the two germline ends. CDR3 length: 15 amino acids. In germline, CDR1 is MGHDK, CDR2 SYGVNS. In nucleotides, the CDR3 is TGTGCCAGCAGTGGATTCTGGCAGGGGCAAGAGACCCAGTACTTC. It is translated as CASSGFWQGQETQYF.

This chain connects TRBV7-9 to TRBJ1-3, with D perhaps matching TRBD1 (5 bases). The CDR3 extends over 17 amino acids. V lost 5 bases to trimming and J lost 3 bases, with 20 bases between them. The V gene's germline CDR1 is SEHNR and CDR2 FQNEAQ (reference sequence). The CDR3 bases are TGTGCCAGCAGCCTACCCCCAATGGGGGGAGGTGGAAACACCATATATTTT. This translates into CASSLPPMGGGGNTIYF.

The rearrangement uses TRBV19 and TRBJ2-1, with D possibly TRBD1 on 6 matching bases. From germline, CDR1 is LNHDA and CDR2 SQIVND (reference sequence). The V and J ends lost 6 bases and 4 bases respectively, with 16 bases between them. The CDR3 length is 15 residues. The CDR3 sequence: CASRFVGQPYNEQFF. In nucleotides, the CDR3 is TGTGCCAGTAGATTTGTGGGACAACCGTACAATGAGCAGTTCTTC.

The genes are TRBV7-2 and TRBJ1-5; no clear D. CDR3 length: 14 amino acids. The germline CDR1 and CDR2 sequences are SGHTA and FQGNSA. The V and J ends lost 3 bases and 4 bases respectively, with 10 bases between them. The CDR3 region has the DNA TGTGCCAGCAGCTTCCTAAGGGAGAATCAGCCCCAGCATTTT. It is translated as CASSFLRENQPQHF.

The chain couples TRBV7-2 to TRBJ1-2, with D possibly matching TRBD1 (6 bases). This CDR3 spans 14 amino acids. The V end was cut by 8 bases, the J end by 8 bases, with 21 bases between. CDR1 is SGHTA, CDR2 FQGNSA, per germline. Here the CDR3 reads CASRPGTFNSGYTF. The CDR3 nucleotides read TGTGCCAGCCGCCCTGGGACATTTAACTCGGGCTACACCTTC.

This chain connects TRBV7-2 to TRBJ1-1, with a weak D call TRBD1 (6 bases). CDR1 and CDR2 (germline): SGHTA, FQGNSA. The CDR3 has 16 residues. V shed 5 bases and J shed 6 bases, with 22 bases lying between them. The CDR3 spells CASSPTATTGTAEAFF. CDR3 nucleotide sequence: TGTGCCAGCAGCCCAACCGCAACCACAGGGACGGCTGAAGCTTTCTTT.

V is TRBV11-2 and J is TRBJ1-1, with 9 bases matching TRBD1. The ends lost 4 bases at V and 10 bases at J; junction bases unmatched: 10. The germline V gene encodes CDR1 SGHAT and CDR2 FQNNGV. The CDR3 is 14 residues long. The CDR3 sequence is CASSSVGQGWGAFF. The CDR3 DNA follows: TGTGCCAGCAGCTCAGTCGGACAGGGGTGGGGAGCTTTCTTT.

On this clone itself: Other nucleotide sequences from this sample produce the same CDR3. V usage is TRBV5-1 and J usage is TRBJ1-4, with 10 positions matching TRBD1. V shed 4 bases and J 4 bases; nucleotides not matched to a gene: 4. The CDR3 loop spans 15 amino acids. Germline V gives CDR1 SGHRS, CDR2 YFSETQ. In nucleotides, the CDR3 is TGCGCCAGCAGCAGGACAGGGGGTGGTAATGAAAAACTGTTTTTT. It yields the protein CASSRTGGGNEKLFF.

J is TRBJ1-2 and V is TRBV4-1; tentatively, D is TRBD1 (5 bases). The CDR3 extends over 14 amino acids. Germline V lookup: CDR1 MGHRA, CDR2 YSYEKL. Deletions cut 1 base from V and 8 bases from J, with 14 bases between. The CDR3 coding sequence is TGCGCCAGCAGCCAAGCCAGGGTGAAACGAGGCTACACCTTC. It specifies CASSQARVKRGYTF.

The genes are TRBV11-3 and TRBJ1-1; possible D gene TRBD1, 6 bases. This CDR3 region has 14 residues. Trimming removed 3 bases from V and 5 bases from J, with 13 bases in between. Germline V CDR1 and CDR2: SGHNT, YENEEA. Here the CDR3 reads CASSLDRVSTEAFF. In DNA form, the CDR3 reads TGTGCCAGCAGCTTGGACAGAGTATCGACTGAAGCTTTCTTT.

The J gene is TRBJ1-2, the V gene TRBV6-5; 8 bases map to TRBD1. This CDR3 comprises 15 residues. The germline V gene encodes CDR1 MNHEY and CDR2 SVGAGI. J gave up 3 bases and V 6 bases, and 9 bases lay outside the gene matches. CDR3 nucleotides: TGTGCCAGCAGGCCAGGGGGCGACCCCTACTATGGCTACACCTTC. Its translation is CASRPGGDPYYGYTF.